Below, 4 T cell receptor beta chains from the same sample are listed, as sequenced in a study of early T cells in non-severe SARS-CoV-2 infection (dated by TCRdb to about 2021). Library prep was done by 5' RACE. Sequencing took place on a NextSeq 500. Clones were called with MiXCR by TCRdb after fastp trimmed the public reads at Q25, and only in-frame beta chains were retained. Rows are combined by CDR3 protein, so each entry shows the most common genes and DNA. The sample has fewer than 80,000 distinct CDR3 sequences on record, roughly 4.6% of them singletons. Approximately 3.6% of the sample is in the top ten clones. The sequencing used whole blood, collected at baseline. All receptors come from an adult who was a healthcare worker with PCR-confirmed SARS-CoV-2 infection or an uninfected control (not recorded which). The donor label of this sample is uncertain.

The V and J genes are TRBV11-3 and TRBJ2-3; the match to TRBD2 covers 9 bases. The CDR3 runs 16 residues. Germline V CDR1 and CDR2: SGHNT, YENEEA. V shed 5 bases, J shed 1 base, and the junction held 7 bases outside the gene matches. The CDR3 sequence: CASSISLAGGTDTQYF. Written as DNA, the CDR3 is TGTGCCAGCAGCATCTCCTTAGCGGGGGGCACAGATACGCAGTATTTT. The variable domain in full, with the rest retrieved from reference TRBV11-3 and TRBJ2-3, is EAGVVQSPRYKIIEKKQPVAFWCNPISGHNTLYWYLQNLGQGPELLIRYENEEAVDDSQLPKDRFSAERLKGVDSTLKIQPAELGDSAVYLCASSISLAGGTDTQYFGPGTRLTVL.

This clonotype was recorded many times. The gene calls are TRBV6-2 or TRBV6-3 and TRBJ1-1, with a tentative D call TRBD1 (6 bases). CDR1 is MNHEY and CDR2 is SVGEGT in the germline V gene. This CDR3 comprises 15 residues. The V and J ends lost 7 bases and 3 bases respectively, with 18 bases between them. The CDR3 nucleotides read TGTGCCAGCAACAAACCGGGGGGGGCTGACACTGAAGCTTTCTTT. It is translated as CASNKPGGADTEAFF.

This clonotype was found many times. CDR3 nucleotides: TGTGCCAGCAGTCTGGACAGACCGGAACCCTACAATGAGCAGTTCTTC. This encodes CASSLDRPEPYNEQFF. V is TRBV11-1 and J is TRBJ2-1; D is perhaps TRBD1 (6 bases). Looked up from germline, CDR1 is SGHAT and CDR2 is FQDESV (reference sequence). Trimming left V 6 bases short and J 2 bases short, with 17 bases between. The CDR3 runs to 16 residues.

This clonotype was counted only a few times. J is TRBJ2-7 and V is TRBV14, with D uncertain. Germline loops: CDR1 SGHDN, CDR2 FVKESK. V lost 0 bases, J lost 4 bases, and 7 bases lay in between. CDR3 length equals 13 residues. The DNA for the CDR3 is TGTGCCAGCAGCCAAGATCTCCTGTACGAGCAGTACTTC. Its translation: CASSQDLLYEQYF.